These T cell receptor beta chains were read from a single sample in a study of T cell responses to AZD1222 COVID-19 vaccine. Repertoires were generated with immunoSEQ multiplex PCR, while TCRdb's copy carries only in-frame clones and drops some. The sample yields some 140,000 clones, 80% to 90% seen once. Material: peripheral blood, obtained on day 0 of MenACWY control vaccination. The receptors here all came from an adult in good health. Both conserved end residues are part of each CDR3. The order of the fields is V gene, clone size, D gene, J gene, CDR3 DNA, CDR3 protein. D genes are given only for firm matches. Expanded clones are given a class, and other clones once, few, many or no size at all.

V: TRBV15
size: -
D: -
J: TRBJ2-1
DNA: TGTGCCACCAGGCAGAGGGCAGACAATGAGCAGTTCTTC
CDR3: CATRQRADNEQFF

V: TRBV6-1
size: -
D: -
J: TRBJ2-1
DNA: TGTGCCAGCAGTGAAGGGCTAGCTGGCGGCTTTAGGCAGTTCTTC
CDR3: CASSEGLAGGFRQFF

V: TRBV5-1
size: few
D: -
J: TRBJ2-3
DNA: TGCGCCAGCAGCTTGGACGCGGGACCCCAGTATTTT
CDR3: CASSLDAGPQYF

V: TRBV15
size: -
D: -
J: TRBJ2-7
DNA: TGTGCCACCAGCAGAGATCTTTTCTACGAGCAGTACTTC
CDR3: CATSRDLFYEQYF

V: TRBV10-2
size: -
D: -
J: TRBJ1-5
DNA: TGCGCCATTTCAGGGGCCCGGGCTGGTCAGCCCCAGCATTTT
CDR3: CAISGARAGQPQHF

V: TRBV12-3/TRBV12-4
size: -
D: -
J: TRBJ2-1
DNA: TGTGCCACCAAACGGGGGAATGAGCAGTTCTTC
CDR3: CATKRGNEQFF

V: TRBV12-5
size: few
D: -
J: TRBJ1-1
DNA: TGTGCTAGTGGTCAGAACACTGAAGCTTTCTTT
CDR3: CASGQNTEAFF

V: TRBV2
size: few
D: TRBD1
J: TRBJ2-1
DNA: TGTGCCAGCAGTGAACCAAGGACAGGGAACGAGCAGTTCTTC
CDR3: CASSEPRTGNEQFF

V: TRBV4-1
size: -
D: -
J: TRBJ1-5
DNA: TGCGCCAGCAGCCAAGTAAAAGGGGAGAGCAATCAGCCCCAGCATTTT
CDR3: CASSQVKGESNQPQHF

V: TRBV19
size: -
D: TRBD1
J: TRBJ1-2
DNA: TGTGCCAGTAGTATCGGACAGGGAGGTGGCTACACCTTC
CDR3: CASSIGQGGGYTF

V: TRBV7-3
size: -
D: -
J: TRBJ2-7
DNA: TGTGCCAGCAGCCCGTTACACTCAACCTACGAGCAGTACTTC
CDR3: CASSPLHSTYEQYF

V: TRBV7-2
size: few
D: -
J: TRBJ2-7
DNA: TGTGCCAGCGCTAGGGTTGGAGCCCTGAGCTCCTACGAGCAGTACTTC
CDR3: CASARVGALSSYEQYF

V: TRBV6-5
size: -
D: -
J: TRBJ2-1
DNA: TGTGCCAGCAGTTACTCATTCGGGGGCAATGAGCAGTTCTTC
CDR3: CASSYSFGGNEQFF

V: TRBV11-3
size: -
D: -
J: TRBJ2-7
DNA: TGTGCCAGCAGCTTAGAAGGCGGTAGCTCCTACGAGCAGTACTTC
CDR3: CASSLEGGSSYEQYF

V: TRBV5-1
size: once
D: -
J: TRBJ1-1
DNA: TGCGCCAGCAGCTCAGGGAGGGACACTGAAGCTTTCTTT
CDR3: CASSSGRDTEAFF

V: TRBV5-1
size: -
D: TRBD2
J: TRBJ2-3
DNA: TGCGCCAGCAGCTTGGACGGGGGGGCGCGAACAGATACGCAGTATTTT
CDR3: CASSLDGGARTDTQYF

V: TRBV7-2
size: -
D: TRBD2
J: TRBJ2-7
DNA: TGTGCCAGCAGCTTAGAAACTAGCGGGAGCTCCTACGAGCAGTACTTC
CDR3: CASSLETSGSSYEQYF

V: TRBV29-1
size: few
D: TRBD2
J: TRBJ2-2
DNA: TGCAGCGTCCCGGGAAGGGGTAGCGGGGTCGGGGAGCTGTTTTTT
CDR3: CSVPGRGSGVGELFF

V: TRBV6-1
size: -
D: TRBD1
J: TRBJ1-2
DNA: TGTGCCAGCAGTGAAAGGGGACAGAGGCTGGGCTATGGCTACACCTTC
CDR3: CASSERGQRLGYGYTF

V: TRBV2
size: -
D: TRBD2
J: TRBJ2-5
DNA: TGTGCCAGCAGTGAAGTGACTAGCGGGAGACAAGAGACCCAGTACTTC
CDR3: CASSEVTSGRQETQYF

V: TRBV24-1
size: once
D: -
J: TRBJ2-1
DNA: TGTGCCACCAGTGGTCCGACGGGGAGCCCCTACAATGAGCAGTTCTTC
CDR3: CATSGPTGSPYNEQFF

V: TRBV28
size: -
D: -
J: TRBJ2-1
DNA: TGTGCCAGCAGTTCCCCCCGGGACTACAATGAGCAGTTCTTC
CDR3: CASSSPRDYNEQFF

V: TRBV29-1
size: -
D: -
J: TRBJ1-1
DNA: TGCAGCGTTGAAACAGTGAACACTGAAGCTTTCTTT
CDR3: CSVETVNTEAFF

V: TRBV27
size: few
D: TRBD2
J: TRBJ2-7
DNA: TGTGCCAGCAGTTTGGGAGGGAAATCTTCCGAGCAGTACTTC
CDR3: CASSLGGKSSEQYF

V: TRBV5-5
size: -
D: TRBD1
J: TRBJ1-6
DNA: TGTGCCAGCACCTTTGAGGGGGCAGGCATGAGGTCACCCCTCCACTTT
CDR3: CASTFEGAGMRSPLHF

V: TRBV19
size: -
D: -
J: TRBJ1-2
DNA: TGTGCCAGTAGTATAGACGGGACCATCTATGGCTACACCTTC
CDR3: CASSIDGTIYGYTF

V: TRBV27
size: -
D: TRBD1
J: TRBJ1-5
DNA: TGTGCCAGCAGTTTCGGGACAGGGCTTCAGCCCCAGCATTTT
CDR3: CASSFGTGLQPQHF

V: TRBV5-4
size: -
D: -
J: TRBJ2-1
DNA: TGTGCCAGCAGCCCCCCGCGGGGACTCTACAATGAGCAGTTCTTC
CDR3: CASSPPRGLYNEQFF

V: TRBV28
size: -
D: -
J: TRBJ1-6
DNA: TGTGCCAGCAGCAGATCGGGAATCTATAATTCACCCCTCCACTTT
CDR3: CASSRSGIYNSPLHF

V: TRBV5-1
size: -
D: -
J: TRBJ1-1
DNA: TGCGCCAGCAGCTCTGGGACGGCCGACACTGAAGCTTTCTTT
CDR3: CASSSGTADTEAFF

V: TRBV11-2
size: few
D: -
J: TRBJ2-1
DNA: TGTGCCAGCAGCTCTCCCCGACGAGGCAATGAGCAGTTCTTC
CDR3: CASSSPRRGNEQFF

V: TRBV5-6
size: -
D: -
J: TRBJ1-2
DNA: TGTGCCAGCAGCTTGGTTCCGACAGCGCTTAACTATGGCTACACCTTC
CDR3: CASSLVPTALNYGYTF

V: TRBV5-5
size: -
D: TRBD2
J: TRBJ2-1
DNA: TGTGCCAGCAGCTACGGACTAGCGGGAGTTACTGAGCAGTTCTTC
CDR3: CASSYGLAGVTEQFF

V: TRBV6-1
size: -
D: -
J: TRBJ1-6
DNA: TGTGCCAGCAGTGAGCCCGGGTCAAGTTCACCCCTCCACTTT
CDR3: CASSEPGSSSPLHF